This T cell receptor beta chain was captured in a study of cytomegalovirus exposure and HLA in healthy donors. Findings of the study overall: The authors listed 180 or so TCR beta chains as cytomegalovirus-associated. Follow-up analysis later connected one missense variant in DCLRE1C with trimming of TCR beta V- and J-genes. Among immune exposure information, only CMV serostatus was available.

V shed 0 bases and J 7 bases; nucleotides not matched to a gene: 6. The CDR3 is 14 residues long. Germline-derived CDR1 and CDR2 are GTSNPN and SVGIG (reference sequence). Worth noting for this clone: Its specificity is not known.

Primers for the PCR totalled 60 Vbeta and 13 Jbeta. The data were produced by immunoSEQ multiplex PCR, yet TCRdb's version contains in-frame clones alone and is incomplete. This sample has roughly 150,000 clones, with 65% to 80% found just once. The specimen sequenced was PBMCs. V usage is TRBV30 and J usage is TRBJ2-3; the match to TRBD2 covers 8 bases. The sequence came from a young woman in good health and CMV-seronegative. The chain's CDR3 is CAWSVSGAIYTQYF. The CDR3 region has the DNA TGTGCCTGGAGTGTTAGCGGGGCTATATATACGCAGTATTTT.